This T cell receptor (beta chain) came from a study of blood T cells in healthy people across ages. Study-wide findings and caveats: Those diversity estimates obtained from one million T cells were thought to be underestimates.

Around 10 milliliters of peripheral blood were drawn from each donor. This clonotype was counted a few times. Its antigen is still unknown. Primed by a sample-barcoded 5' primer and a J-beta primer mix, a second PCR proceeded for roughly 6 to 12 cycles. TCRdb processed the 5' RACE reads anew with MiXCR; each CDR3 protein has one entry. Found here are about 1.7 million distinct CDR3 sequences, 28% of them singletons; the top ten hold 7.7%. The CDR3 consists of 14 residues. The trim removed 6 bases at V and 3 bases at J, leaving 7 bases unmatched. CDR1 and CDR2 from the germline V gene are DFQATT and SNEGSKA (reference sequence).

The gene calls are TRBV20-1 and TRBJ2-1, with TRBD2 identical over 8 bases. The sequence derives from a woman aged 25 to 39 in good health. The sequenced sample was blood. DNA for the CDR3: TGCAGTGCAAAGGACGGGAGGGTCTACAATGAGCAGTTCTTC. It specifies CSAKDGRVYNEQFF.